This T cell receptor (beta chain) originates from a study of metastatic and nonmetastatic thyroid tumors. General study results and limits: Versus benign nodules, malignant thyroid tumors reportedly had significantly higher TCR beta diversity, in blood and tumor.

With respect to this clone: Its antigen is undetermined.

There were no patients who had received any treatment before thyroid surgery. Per the authors' pipeline: It was from CDR3 differences across clinicopathological groups that a distant-metastasis classifier for papillary thyroid cancer was built. TCRdb reassembled clones from the PCR reads with MiXCR. Here the V and J calls rest on TCRdb's processing, not on the authors' analysis. The sample includes some 45,000 clones, about 12% seen only once; the top ten take 8.5% to 10%. Input material: blood. The source is a male donor with papillary thyroid cancer or a benign thyroid nodule (not recorded which). Some clones in this sample may be carry-over from other donors' samples.

The CDR3 sequence is CASSRVNYGYTF. DNA for the CDR3: TGTGCCAGCTCTCGGGTTAACTATGGCTACACCTTC. The V and J genes are TRBV3-1 and TRBJ1-2, with D unresolved. The CDR3 spans 12 residues. Trimming removed 8 bases at V and 1 base at J, with 8 bases between. Germline CDR1 reads LGHDT; CDR2 reads YNNKEL (reference sequence).